These 13 T cell receptor beta chains were all obtained from the same sample, sequenced in a study of CD8 T cells in Susac syndrome. RNA totalling roughly 0.45 to 1 ug underwent reverse transcription with random hexamers. TCRdb re-derived calls from the immunoSEQ multiplex PCR reads in MiXCR, one entry per CDR3 protein. The sample includes over 150,000 distinct CDR3 sequences, 85% to 95% seen only once; the top ten take 0.095% to 0.1%. What was sequenced was CD4+ T cells from PBMCs. All receptors come from a human donor with Susac syndrome.

V gene TRBV2 combines with J gene TRBJ2-1; 8 positions agree with TRBD2. CDR1 and CDR2 from the germline V gene are SNHLY and FYNNEI. The CDR3 spans 14 residues. V shed 4 bases, J shed 1 base, and the junction held 0 bases outside the gene matches. CDR3 bases: TGTGCCAGCAGTGTAGCGGGGTCCTACAATGAGCAGTTCTTC. Translating gives CASSVAGSYNEQFF. Full variable domain (missing parts from reference TRBV2 and TRBJ2-1): EPEVTQTPSHQVTQMGQEVILRCVPISNHLYFYWYRQILGQKVEFLVSFYNNEISEKSEIFDDQFSVERPDGSNFTLKIRSTKLEDSAMYFCASSVAGSYNEQFFGPGTRLTVL.

This rearrangement joins TRBV5-1 to TRBJ2-7, with 8 bases aligning to TRBD2. The length of the CDR3 is 17 residues. Trimming cost V 0 bases and J 6 bases; bases outside gene matches: 14. The germline V gene encodes CDR1 SGHRS and CDR2 YFSETQ. The CDR3 loop is CASSLAQRESRGVEQYF. CDR3 DNA sequence: TGCGCCAGCAGCTTGGCCCAGCGGGAGTCGCGGGGAGTCGAGCAGTACTTC. Full variable domain (missing parts from reference TRBV5-1 and TRBJ2-7): KAGVTQTPRYLIKTRGQQVTLSCSPISGHRSVSWYQQTPGQGLQFLFEYFSETQRNKGNFPGRFSGRQFSNSRSEMNVSTLELGDSALYLCASSLAQRESRGVEQYFGPGTRLTVT.

The chain uses TRBV12-3 or TRBV12-4 and TRBJ2-6; TRBD1 matches at 8 bases. Losses at the gene ends were 5 bases for V and 4 bases for J; bases not matched to a gene: 10. The length of the CDR3 is 17 residues. The CDR3 DNA follows: TGTGCCAGCAGTGCCGGGGACAGGCTTAACGGGGCCAACGTCCTGACTTTC. Amino acid sequence: CASSAGDRLNGANVLTF.

This sequence joins TRBV7-2 and TRBJ2-6, with D perhaps matching TRBD2 (7 bases). This CDR3 spans 16 amino acids. V lost 6 bases, J lost 2 bases, and 14 bases lay in between. CDR1 is SGHTA and CDR2 is FQGNSA in the germline V gene. The CDR3 spells CASSSRGGAGANVLTF. CDR3 DNA: TGTGCCAGCAGTTCAAGGGGGGGCGCTGGGGCCAACGTCCTGACTTTC.

The chain recombines TRBV20-1 with TRBJ2-7, with 7 bases lining up with TRBD1. Unmatched junction bases numbered 11, after V lost 7 bases and J lost 2 bases. Germline assignment: CDR1 DFQATT and CDR2 SNEGSKA (reference sequence). The CDR3 contains 14 residues. The CDR3 DNA sequence: TGCAGTGTTCCGTCGACAGGGCGGGCCTACGAGCAGTACTTC. Encoded protein: CSVPSTGRAYEQYF.

This clonotype has just one count. This chain connects TRBV15 to TRBJ2-7, with no clear D. Trimming removed 0 bases at V and 1 base at J, with 10 bases between. The germline V gene has CDR1 LNHNV and CDR2 YYDKDF (reference sequence). The CDR3 sequence is 15 residues long. In DNA, the CDR3 is TGTGCCACCAGCAGAGATATCGACAATTCCTACGAGCAGTACTTC. Translation gives CATSRDIDNSYEQYF.

The rearrangement joins TRBV28 to TRBJ2-5; D gene unclear. The CDR3 has 12 residues. In germline, CDR1 is MDHEN, CDR2 SYDVKM. V lost 3 bases and J 7 bases, leaving 9 bases between the germline ends. CDR3 sequence: CASSLDEGTQYF. The CDR3 DNA follows: TGTGCCAGCAGTTTGGACGAAGGGACCCAGTACTTC.

This chain uses TRBV3-1 with TRBJ1-1, with a tentative D call TRBD1 (6 bases). The V gene lost 3 bases and the J gene lost 1 base, with 6 bases spanning the gap. CDR1 LGHDT and CDR2 YNNKEL come from the germline V gene (reference sequence). The CDR3 sequence is 13 residues long. The CDR3 region is CASSQGANTEAFF. The CDR3 bases are TGTGCCAGCAGCCAGGGGGCGAACACTGAAGCTTTCTTT.

The chain combines TRBV7-2 with TRBJ2-5, with 8 bases fitting TRBD1. Germline V lookup: CDR1 SGHTA, CDR2 FQGNSA. The V and J ends lost 3 bases and 4 bases, in that order; junction bases with no gene match: 7. The CDR3 extends over 15 amino acids. In nucleotides, the CDR3 is TGTGCCAGCAGCTTGCAGACAGGGGCGGGAGAGACCCAGTACTTC. Translating it yields CASSLQTGAGETQYF.

The chain has TRBV2 and TRBJ2-1; D gene uncertain. The germline V gene has CDR1 SNHLY and CDR2 FYNNEI. The CDR3 runs to 15 residues. Trimming took off 6 bases at V and 6 bases at J, with 18 bases between the two ends. The CDR3 DNA is TGTGCCAGCAGAGTACCTGGACGTACCATCAATGAGCAGTTCTTC. It encodes CASRVPGRTINEQFF.

The V call is TRBV5-1, the J call TRBJ2-5; 9 bases align to TRBD2. The germline V gene encodes CDR1 SGHRS and CDR2 YFSETQ. V was clipped by 2 bases and J by 2 bases; unmatched bases: 7. The CDR3 spans 16 residues. The CDR3 reads CASSFRTSDLQETQYF. CDR3 DNA sequence: TGCGCCAGCAGCTTTCGGACTAGCGATTTGCAAGAGACCCAGTACTTC.

This clonotype turned up a few times. At one of its ends the junction is not consistent with the germline gene, which may arise from a read error. V and J are TRBV29-1 and TRBJ2-7, with D tentatively TRBD2 (5 bases). Germline V gene sequence: CDR1 SQVTM, CDR2 ANQGSEA. The CDR3 contains 12 residues. The CDR3 nucleotides read TGTAGCGTGCGGACGGTCTCCTACGAGCAGTACTTC. This encodes CSVRTVSYEQYF.

V and J are TRBV30 and TRBJ1-4; the match to TRBD1 covers 9 bases. There are 15 residues in the CDR3. Trimming took 4 bases from V and 4 from J; bases not matched to a gene: 7. Germline CDR1 GTSNPN, CDR2 SVGIG (reference sequence). CDR3 region: CAWTFTGGLNEKLFF. CDR3 bases: TGTGCCTGGACTTTTACAGGGGGCCTTAATGAAAAACTGTTTTTT.